The clone carrying this T cell receptor beta chain was picked up one time. Its antigen remains unidentified. A much bigger clone sits one base away, suggesting this may be a read error. Combining a sample-barcoded 5' primer with a J-beta primer mix, a second PCR ran for roughly 6 to 12 cycles. TCRdb itself ran the 5' RACE reads through MiXCR, one entry per CDR3 protein. The repertoire holds under 1 million distinct CDR3 sequences, with approximately 48% as singletons. This sample is part of a study of blood T cells in healthy people across ages. Germline values: CDR1 PRHDT, CDR2 FYEKMQ (reference sequence). The CDR3 length is 13 residues. Regarding the study as a whole: CMV status of donors was not determined, possibly confounding expanded clonotype changes. Samples with more naive T cells showed higher observed beta diversity. It was not possible, with unsorted PBMCs, to conclusively compare naive and antigen-experienced cells.

The clonotype was recovered from a man in his fifties or sixties in good health. The specimen sequenced was blood. The chain is built from TRBV13 and TRBJ2-7, with 7 nucleotides matching TRBD2. CDR3 sequence: CASSSGTLYGQYF. The CDR3, as DNA: TGTGCCAGCAGCAGCGGGACCCTCTACGGGCAGTACTTC.